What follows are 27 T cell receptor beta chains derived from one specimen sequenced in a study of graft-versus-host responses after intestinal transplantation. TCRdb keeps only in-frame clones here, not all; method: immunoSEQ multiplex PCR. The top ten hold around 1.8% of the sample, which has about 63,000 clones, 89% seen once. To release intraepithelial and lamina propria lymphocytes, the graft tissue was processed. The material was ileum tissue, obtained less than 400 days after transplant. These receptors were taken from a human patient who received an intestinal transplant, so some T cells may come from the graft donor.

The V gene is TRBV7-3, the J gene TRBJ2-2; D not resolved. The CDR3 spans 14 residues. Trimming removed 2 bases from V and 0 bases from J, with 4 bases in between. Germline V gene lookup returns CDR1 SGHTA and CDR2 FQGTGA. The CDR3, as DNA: TGTGCCAGCAGCTTAGGCTCGAACACCGGGGAGCTGTTTTTT. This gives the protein CASSLGSNTGELFF.

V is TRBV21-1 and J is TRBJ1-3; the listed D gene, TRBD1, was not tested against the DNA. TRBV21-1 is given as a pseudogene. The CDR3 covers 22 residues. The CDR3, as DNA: TGTGCCAGCAGCCGCAAAAGTAACCCGGGACAGGCATTCCCCTTCTCTGGAAACACCATATATTTT. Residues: CASSRKSNPGQAFPFSGNTIYF.

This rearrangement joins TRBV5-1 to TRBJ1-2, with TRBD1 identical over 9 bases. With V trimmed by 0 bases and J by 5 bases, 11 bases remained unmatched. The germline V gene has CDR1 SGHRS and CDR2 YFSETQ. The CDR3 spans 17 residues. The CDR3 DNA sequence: TGCGCCAGCAGCTTGGGGGACAGGGTAAAAGGAAAGTATGGCTACACCTTC. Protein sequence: CASSLGDRVKGKYGYTF.

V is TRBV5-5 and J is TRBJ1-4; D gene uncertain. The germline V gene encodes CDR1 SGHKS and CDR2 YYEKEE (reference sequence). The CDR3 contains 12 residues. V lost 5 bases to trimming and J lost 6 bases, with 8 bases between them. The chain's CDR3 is CASSFQDEKLFF. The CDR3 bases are TGTGCCAGCAGTTTTCAAGATGAAAAACTGTTTTTT.

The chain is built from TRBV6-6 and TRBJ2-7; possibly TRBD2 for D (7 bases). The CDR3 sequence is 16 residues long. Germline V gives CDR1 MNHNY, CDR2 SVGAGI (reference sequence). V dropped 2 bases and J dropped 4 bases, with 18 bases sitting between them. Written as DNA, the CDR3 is TGTGCCAGCAGTTACGGGGGGGGCTCGTTTGGTTACGAGCAGTACTTC. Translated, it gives CASSYGGGSFGYEQYF.

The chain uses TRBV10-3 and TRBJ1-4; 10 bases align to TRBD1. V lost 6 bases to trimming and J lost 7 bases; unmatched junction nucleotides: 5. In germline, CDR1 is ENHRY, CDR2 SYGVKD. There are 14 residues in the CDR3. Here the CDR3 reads CAISGQGETEKLFF. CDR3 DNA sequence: TGTGCCATCAGCGGACAGGGGGAGACTGAAAAACTGTTTTTT.

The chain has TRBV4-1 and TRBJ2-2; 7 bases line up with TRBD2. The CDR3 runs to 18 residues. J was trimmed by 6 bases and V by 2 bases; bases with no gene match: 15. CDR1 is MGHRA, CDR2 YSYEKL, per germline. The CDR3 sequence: CASSQSVGAGVGAGELFF. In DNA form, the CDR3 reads TGCGCCAGCAGCCAATCCGTGGGCGCGGGAGTGGGGGCCGGGGAGCTGTTTTTT.

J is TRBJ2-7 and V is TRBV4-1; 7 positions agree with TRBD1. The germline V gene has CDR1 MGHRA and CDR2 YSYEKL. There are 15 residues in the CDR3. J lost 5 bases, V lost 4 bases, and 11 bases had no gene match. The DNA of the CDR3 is TGCGCCAGCAGCCCCCCCGGGACAGCCTTTGACGAGCAGTACTTC. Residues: CASSPPGTAFDEQYF.

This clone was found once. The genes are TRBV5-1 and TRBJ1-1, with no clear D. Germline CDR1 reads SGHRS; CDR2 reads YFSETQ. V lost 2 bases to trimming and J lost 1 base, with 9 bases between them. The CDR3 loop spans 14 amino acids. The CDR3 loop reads CASSFAPGNTEAFF. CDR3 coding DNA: TGCGCCAGCAGCTTTGCCCCCGGGAACACTGAAGCTTTCTTT.

In DNA form, the CDR3 reads TGTGCCCAGGGGGCGAACACCGGGGAGCTGTTTTTT. Translated: CAQGANTGELFF. The chain couples TRBV6-1 to TRBJ2-2; TRBD1 aligns across 7 bases. This CDR3 has 12 residues. Unmatched junction bases numbered 0, after V lost 11 bases and J lost 0 bases. Looked up from germline, CDR1 is MNHNS and CDR2 is SASEGT.

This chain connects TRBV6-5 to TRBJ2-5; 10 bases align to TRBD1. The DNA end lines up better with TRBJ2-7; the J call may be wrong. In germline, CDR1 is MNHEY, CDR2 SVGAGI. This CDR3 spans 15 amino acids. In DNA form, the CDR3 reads TGTGCCAGCAGTTTGCTGGGACAGGGGACCTACGAGCAGTACTTC. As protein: CASSLLGQGTYEQYF.

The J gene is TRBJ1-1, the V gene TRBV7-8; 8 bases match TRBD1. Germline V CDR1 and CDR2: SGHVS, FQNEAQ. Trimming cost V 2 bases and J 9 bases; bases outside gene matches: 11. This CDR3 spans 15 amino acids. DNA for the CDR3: TGTGCCAGCAGCTTATTTAGCTTTACAGGGGGTAAAGCTTTCTTT. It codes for CASSLFSFTGGKAFF.

This chain's CDR3 is CASSRDSVEQYF. DNA of the CDR3: TGTGCCAGCAGTCGGGACAGTGTCGAGCAGTACTTC. J is TRBJ2-7 and V is TRBV6-1; 7 bases align to TRBD1. CDR1 and CDR2 (germline): MNHNS, SASEGT. V gave up 5 bases and J gave up 6 bases; unmatched junction bases: 4. The length of the CDR3 is 12 residues.

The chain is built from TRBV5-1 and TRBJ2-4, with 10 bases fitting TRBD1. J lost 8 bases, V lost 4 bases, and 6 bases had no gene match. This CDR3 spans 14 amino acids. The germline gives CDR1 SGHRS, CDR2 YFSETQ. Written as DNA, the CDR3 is TGCGCCAGCAGCCCCGGGACAGGGGTGGACATTCAGTACTTC. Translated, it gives CASSPGTGVDIQYF.

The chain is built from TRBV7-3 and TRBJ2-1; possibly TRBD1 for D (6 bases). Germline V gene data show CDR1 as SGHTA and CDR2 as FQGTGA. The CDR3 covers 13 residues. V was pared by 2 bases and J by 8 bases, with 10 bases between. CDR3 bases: TGTGCCAGCAGCTTATTTGAGGGGGATGAGCAGTTCTTC. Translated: CASSLFEGDEQFF.

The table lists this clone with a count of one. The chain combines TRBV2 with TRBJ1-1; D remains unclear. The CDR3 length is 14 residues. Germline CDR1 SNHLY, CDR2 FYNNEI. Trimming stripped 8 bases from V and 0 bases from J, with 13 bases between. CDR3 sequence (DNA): TGTGCCAGCTTAAAACGGCGCCTGAACACTGAAGCTTTCTTT. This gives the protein CASLKRRLNTEAFF.

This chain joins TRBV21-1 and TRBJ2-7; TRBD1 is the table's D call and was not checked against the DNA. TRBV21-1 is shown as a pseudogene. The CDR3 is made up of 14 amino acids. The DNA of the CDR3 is TGTGCCAGCAGCATCCCCAGGTGCTCCTACGAGCAGTACTTC. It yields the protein CASSIPRCSYEQYF.

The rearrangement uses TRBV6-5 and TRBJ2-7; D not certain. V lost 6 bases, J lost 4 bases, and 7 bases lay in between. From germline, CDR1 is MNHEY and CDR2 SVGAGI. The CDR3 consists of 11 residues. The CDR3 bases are TGTGCCAGCAGCCCGGCGTACGAGCAGTACTTC. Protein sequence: CASSPAYEQYF.

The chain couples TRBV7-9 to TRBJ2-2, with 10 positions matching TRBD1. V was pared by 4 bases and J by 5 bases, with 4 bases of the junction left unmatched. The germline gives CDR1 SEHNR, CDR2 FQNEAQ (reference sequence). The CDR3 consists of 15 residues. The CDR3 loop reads CASSSGTGETGELFF. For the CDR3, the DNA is TGTGCCAGCAGCTCCGGGACAGGGGAAACCGGGGAGCTGTTTTTT.

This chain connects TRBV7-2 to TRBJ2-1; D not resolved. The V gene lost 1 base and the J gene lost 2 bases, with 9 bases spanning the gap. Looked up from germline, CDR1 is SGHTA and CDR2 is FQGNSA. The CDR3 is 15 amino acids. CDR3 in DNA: TGTGCCAGCAGCTTAGGGGGTCAGCCCTACAATGAGCAGTTCTTC. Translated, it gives CASSLGGQPYNEQFF.

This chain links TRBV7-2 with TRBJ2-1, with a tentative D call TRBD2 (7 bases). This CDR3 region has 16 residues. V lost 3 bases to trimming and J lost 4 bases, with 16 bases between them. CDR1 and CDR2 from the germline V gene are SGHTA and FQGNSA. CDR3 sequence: CASSLWLGGPYNEQFF. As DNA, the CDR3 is TGTGCCAGCAGCTTGTGGTTGGGGGGGCCGTACAATGAGCAGTTCTTC. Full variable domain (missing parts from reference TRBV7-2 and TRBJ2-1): GAGVSQSPSNKVTEKGKDVELRCDPISGHTALYWYRQSLGQGLEFLIYFQGNSAPDKSGLPSDRFSAERTGGSVSTLTIQRTQQEDSAVYLCASSLWLGGPYNEQFFGPGTRLTVL.

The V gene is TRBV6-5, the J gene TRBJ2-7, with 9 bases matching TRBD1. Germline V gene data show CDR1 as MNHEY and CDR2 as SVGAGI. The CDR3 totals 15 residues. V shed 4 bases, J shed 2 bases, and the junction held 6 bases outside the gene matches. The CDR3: CASSSTGGAAYEQYF. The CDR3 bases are TGTGCCAGCAGTTCGACAGGGGGAGCGGCCTACGAGCAGTACTTC.

The DNA for the CDR3 is TGTGCCAGCAGCCCAGCGGGGGAGATCCCCCAAGAGACCCAGTACTTC. Translation: CASSPAGEIPQETQYF. The chain is built from TRBV7-9 and TRBJ2-5, with TRBD2 matching 8 bases. CDR3 length equals 16 residues. The V gene end was trimmed by 5 bases and the J gene end by 1 base; junction bases not matched to a gene: 9. CDR1 is SEHNR, CDR2 FQNEAQ, per germline (reference sequence).

CDR3 in DNA: TGCGCCAGCAGCCCCGGTGCAGGCAATCAGCCCCAGCATTTT. The encoded protein is CASSPGAGNQPQHF. This rearrangement joins TRBV4-1 to TRBJ1-5; no clear D gene. Germline values: CDR1 MGHRA, CDR2 YSYEKL. V was trimmed by 4 bases and J by 2 bases, leaving 9 bases between them. The CDR3 is made up of 14 amino acids.

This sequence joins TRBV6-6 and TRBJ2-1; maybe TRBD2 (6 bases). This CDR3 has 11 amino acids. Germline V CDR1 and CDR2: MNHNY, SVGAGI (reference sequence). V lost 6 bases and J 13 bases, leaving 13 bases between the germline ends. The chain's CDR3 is CASSGSSIQFF. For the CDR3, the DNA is TGTGCCAGCAGCGGGAGCTCAATCCAGTTCTTC.

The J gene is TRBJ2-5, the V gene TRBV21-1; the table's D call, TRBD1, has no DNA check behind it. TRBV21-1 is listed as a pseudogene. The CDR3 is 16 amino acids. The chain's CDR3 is CASSKPGDRGQETQYF. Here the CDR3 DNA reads TGTGCCAGCAGCAAACCCGGGGACAGGGGACAAGAGACCCAGTACTTC.

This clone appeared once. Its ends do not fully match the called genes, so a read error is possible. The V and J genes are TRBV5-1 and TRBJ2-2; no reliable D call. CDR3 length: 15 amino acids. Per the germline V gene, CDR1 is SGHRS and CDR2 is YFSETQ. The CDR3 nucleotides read TGCGCCAGCAGCTTGGGGACGGCGAAGACCGGGGAGCTGTTTTTT. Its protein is CASSLGTAKTGELFF.